This T cell receptor (beta chain) was recovered during a study of cytomegalovirus exposure and HLA in healthy donors. Both 60 Vbeta primers and 13 Jbeta primers went into the PCR. TCRdb's table, derived via immunoSEQ multiplex PCR, lists solely in-frame clones and lacks some. The repertoire holds 150,000 to 200,000 clones, about 90% seen once, with roughly 0.23% in the top ten. The CDR3 is 13 residues long. Germline loops: CDR1 SGHTA, CDR2 FQGTGA. Trimming stripped 4 bases from V and 2 bases from J, with 6 bases between. Sequencing used PBMCs. The TCR sequence derives from a girl under two years old in good health and CMV-seronegative. V gene TRBV7-3 combines with J gene TRBJ2-1; no definite D call. CDR3 protein: CASSSDTYNEQFF. As DNA, the CDR3 is TGTGCCAGCAGCTCAGATACCTACAATGAGCAGTTCTTC.